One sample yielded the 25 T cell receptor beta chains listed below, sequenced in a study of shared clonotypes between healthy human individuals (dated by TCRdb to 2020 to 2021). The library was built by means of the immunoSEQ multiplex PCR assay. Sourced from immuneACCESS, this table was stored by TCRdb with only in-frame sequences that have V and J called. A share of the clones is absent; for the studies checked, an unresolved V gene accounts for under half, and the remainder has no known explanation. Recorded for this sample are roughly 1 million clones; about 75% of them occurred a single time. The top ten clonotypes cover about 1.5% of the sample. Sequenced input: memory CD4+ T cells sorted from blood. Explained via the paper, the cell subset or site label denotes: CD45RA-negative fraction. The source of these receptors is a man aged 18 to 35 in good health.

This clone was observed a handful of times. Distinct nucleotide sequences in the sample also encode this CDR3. In nucleotides, the CDR3 is TGTGCCAGTAGACGGGACCGAGGACAGCCCCAGCATTTT. This translates into CASRRDRGQPQHF. The chain combines TRBV2 with TRBJ1-5; the D gene is possibly TRBD1 (5 bases). With 9 bases removed from V and 7 bases from J, the gap between germline ends came to 16 bases. The germline V gene has CDR1 SNHLY and CDR2 FYNNEI. The CDR3 covers 13 residues.

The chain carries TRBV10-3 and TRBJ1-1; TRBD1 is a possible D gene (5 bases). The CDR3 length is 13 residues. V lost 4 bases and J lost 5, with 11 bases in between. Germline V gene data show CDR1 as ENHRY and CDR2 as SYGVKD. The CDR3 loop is CAISGAGGTEAFF. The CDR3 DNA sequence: TGTGCCATCAGTGGAGCGGGGGGAACTGAAGCTTTCTTT.

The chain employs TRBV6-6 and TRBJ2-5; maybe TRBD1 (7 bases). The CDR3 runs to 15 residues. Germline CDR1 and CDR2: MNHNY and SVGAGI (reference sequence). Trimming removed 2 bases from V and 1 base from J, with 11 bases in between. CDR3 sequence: CASSYPGGGQETQYF. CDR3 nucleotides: TGTGCCAGCAGTTACCCAGGGGGAGGCCAAGAGACCCAGTACTTC.

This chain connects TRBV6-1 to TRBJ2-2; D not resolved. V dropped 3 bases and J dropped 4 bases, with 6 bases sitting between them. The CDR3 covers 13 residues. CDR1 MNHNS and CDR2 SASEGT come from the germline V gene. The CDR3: CASSDLSTGELFF. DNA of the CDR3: TGTGCCAGCAGTGATCTTTCCACCGGGGAGCTGTTTTTT.

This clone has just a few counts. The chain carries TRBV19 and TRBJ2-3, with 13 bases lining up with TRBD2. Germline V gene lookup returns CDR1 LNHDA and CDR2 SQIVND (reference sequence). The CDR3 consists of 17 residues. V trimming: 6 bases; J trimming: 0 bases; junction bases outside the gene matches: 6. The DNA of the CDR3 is TGTGCCAGTAGGGCACTAGCGGGAGGGTCTAGCACAGATACGCAGTATTTT. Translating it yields CASRALAGGSSTDTQYF.

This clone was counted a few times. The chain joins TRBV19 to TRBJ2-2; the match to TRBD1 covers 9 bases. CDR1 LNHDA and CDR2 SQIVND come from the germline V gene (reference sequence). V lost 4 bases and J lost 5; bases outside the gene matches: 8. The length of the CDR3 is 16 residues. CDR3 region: CASSNYRDRVTGELFF. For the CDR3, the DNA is TGTGCCAGTAGTAACTACCGGGACAGGGTGACCGGGGAGCTGTTTTTT. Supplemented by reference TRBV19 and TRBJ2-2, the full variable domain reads DGGITQSPKYLFRKEGQNVTLSCEQNLNHDAMYWYRQDPGQGLRLIYYSQIVNDFQKGDIAEGYSVSREKKESFPLTVTSAQKNPTAFYLCASSNYRDRVTGELFFGEGSRLTVL.

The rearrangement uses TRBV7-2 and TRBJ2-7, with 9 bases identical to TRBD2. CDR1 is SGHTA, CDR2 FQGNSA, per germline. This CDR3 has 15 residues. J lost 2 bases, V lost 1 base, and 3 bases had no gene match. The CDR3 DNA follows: TGTGCCAGCAGCTTAGGACTAGCGGTGACCTACGAGCAGTACTTC. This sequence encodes CASSLGLAVTYEQYF. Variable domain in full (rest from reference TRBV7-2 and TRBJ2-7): GAGVSQSPSNKVTEKGKDVELRCDPISGHTALYWYRQSLGQGLEFLIYFQGNSAPDKSGLPSDRFSAERTGGSVSTLTIQRTQQEDSAVYLCASSLGLAVTYEQYFGPGTRLTVT.

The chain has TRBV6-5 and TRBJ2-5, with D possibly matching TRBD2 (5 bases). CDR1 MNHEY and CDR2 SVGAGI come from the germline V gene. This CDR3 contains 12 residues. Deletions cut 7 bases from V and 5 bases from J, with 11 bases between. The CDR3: CASKSRRETQYF. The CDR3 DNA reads TGTGCCAGCAAGTCGAGGAGGGAGACCCAGTACTTC.

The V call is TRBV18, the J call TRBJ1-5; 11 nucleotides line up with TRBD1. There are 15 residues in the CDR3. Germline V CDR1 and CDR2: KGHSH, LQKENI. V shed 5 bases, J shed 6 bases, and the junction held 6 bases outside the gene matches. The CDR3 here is CASSSGTGGGQPQHF. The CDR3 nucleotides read TGTGCCAGCTCATCCGGGACAGGGGGTGGTCAGCCCCAGCATTTT.

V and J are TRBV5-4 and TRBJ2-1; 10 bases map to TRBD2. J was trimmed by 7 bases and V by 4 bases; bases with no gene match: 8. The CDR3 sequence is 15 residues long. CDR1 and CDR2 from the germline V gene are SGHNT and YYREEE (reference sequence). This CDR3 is CASSQGEREGNEQFF. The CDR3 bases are TGTGCCAGCAGCCAAGGGGAGCGGGAGGGTAATGAGCAGTTCTTC.

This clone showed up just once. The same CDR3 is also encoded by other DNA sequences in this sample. CDR3 nucleotides: TGTGCCAGCAGCTTGGGAGACAGGGGGAATTCACCCCTCCACTTT. Translated, it gives CASSLGDRGNSPLHF. The rearrangement joins TRBV7-9 to TRBJ1-6; 9 nucleotides match TRBD1. This CDR3 spans 15 amino acids. V lost 3 bases to trimming and J lost 7 bases; unmatched junction nucleotides: 4. Germline V lookup: CDR1 SEHNR, CDR2 FQNEAQ (reference sequence).

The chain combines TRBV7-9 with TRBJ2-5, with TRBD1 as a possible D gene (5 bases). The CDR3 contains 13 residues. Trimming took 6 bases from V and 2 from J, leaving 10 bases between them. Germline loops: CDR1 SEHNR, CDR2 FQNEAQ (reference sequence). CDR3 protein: CASRMTAQETQYF. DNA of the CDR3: TGTGCCAGCAGGATGACAGCACAAGAGACCCAGTACTTC.

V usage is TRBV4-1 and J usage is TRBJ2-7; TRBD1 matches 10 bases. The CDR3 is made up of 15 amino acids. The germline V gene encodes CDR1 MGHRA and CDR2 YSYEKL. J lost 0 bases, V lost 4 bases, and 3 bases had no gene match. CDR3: CASSRGTGDSYEQYF. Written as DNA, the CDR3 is TGCGCCAGCAGCCGAGGGACAGGGGACTCCTACGAGCAGTACTTC.

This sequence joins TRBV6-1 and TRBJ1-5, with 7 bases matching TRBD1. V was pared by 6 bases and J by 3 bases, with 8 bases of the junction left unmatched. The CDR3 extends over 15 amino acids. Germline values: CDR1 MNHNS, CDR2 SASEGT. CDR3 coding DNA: TGTGCCAGCAGCCGCACAGGGGCCATCAATCAGCCCCAGCATTTT. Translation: CASSRTGAINQPQHF.

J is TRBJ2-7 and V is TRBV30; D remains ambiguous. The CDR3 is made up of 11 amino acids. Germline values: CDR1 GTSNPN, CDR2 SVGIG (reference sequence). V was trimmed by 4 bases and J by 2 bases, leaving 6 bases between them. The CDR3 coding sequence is TGTGCCTGGATTGGTGCCTACGAGCAGTACTTC. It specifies CAWIGAYEQYF.

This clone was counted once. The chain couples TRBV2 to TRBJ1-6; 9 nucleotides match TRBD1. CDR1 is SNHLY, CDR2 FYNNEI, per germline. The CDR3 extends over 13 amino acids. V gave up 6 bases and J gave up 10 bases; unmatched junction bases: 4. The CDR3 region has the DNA TGTGCCAGCAGGGGACAGGGAAGATCACCCCTCCACTTT. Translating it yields CASRGQGRSPLHF.

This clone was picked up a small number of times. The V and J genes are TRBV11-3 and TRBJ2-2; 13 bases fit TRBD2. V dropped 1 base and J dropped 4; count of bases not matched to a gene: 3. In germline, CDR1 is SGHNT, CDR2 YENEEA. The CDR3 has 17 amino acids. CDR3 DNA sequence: TGTGCCAGCAGCTTAGGCGGACTAGCGGGAGCCACCGGGGAGCTGTTTTTT. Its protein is CASSLGGLAGATGELFF. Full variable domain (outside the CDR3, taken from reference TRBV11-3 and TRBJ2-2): EAGVVQSPRYKIIEKKQPVAFWCNPISGHNTLYWYLQNLGQGPELLIRYENEEAVDDSQLPKDRFSAERLKGVDSTLKIQPAELGDSAVYLCASSLGGLAGATGELFFGEGSRLTVL.

Written as DNA, the CDR3 is TGTGCCAGCAGCGTAGGTTCACTAGCGCCCTCCGATACGCAGTATTTT. Residues: CASSVGSLAPSDTQYF. This chain connects TRBV9 to TRBJ2-3, with 7 positions matching TRBD2. The germline V gene has CDR1 SGDLS and CDR2 YYNGEE. This CDR3 is built from 16 residues. Trimming took 0 bases from V and 6 from J; bases not matched to a gene: 10.

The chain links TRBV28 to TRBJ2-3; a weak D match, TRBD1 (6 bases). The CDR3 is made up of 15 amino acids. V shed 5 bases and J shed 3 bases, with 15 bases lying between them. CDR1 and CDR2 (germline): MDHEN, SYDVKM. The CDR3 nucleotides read TGTGCCAGCAGTCTAGGGGGAAAGGGGACAGATACGCAGTATTTT. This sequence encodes CASSLGGKGTDTQYF.

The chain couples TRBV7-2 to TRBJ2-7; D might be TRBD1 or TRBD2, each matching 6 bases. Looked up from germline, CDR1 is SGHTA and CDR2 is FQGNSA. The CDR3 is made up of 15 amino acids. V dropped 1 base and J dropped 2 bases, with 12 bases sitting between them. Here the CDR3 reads CASSLGGTKPYEQYF. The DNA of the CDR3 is TGTGCCAGCAGCTTAGGCGGGACAAAACCCTACGAGCAGTACTTC.

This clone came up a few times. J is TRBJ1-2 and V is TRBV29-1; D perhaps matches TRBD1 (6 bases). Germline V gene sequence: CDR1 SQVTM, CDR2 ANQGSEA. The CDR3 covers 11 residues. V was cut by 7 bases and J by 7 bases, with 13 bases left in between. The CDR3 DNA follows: TGCAGCGCCGATGGACAGCTTGGCTACACCTTC. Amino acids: CSADGQLGYTF.

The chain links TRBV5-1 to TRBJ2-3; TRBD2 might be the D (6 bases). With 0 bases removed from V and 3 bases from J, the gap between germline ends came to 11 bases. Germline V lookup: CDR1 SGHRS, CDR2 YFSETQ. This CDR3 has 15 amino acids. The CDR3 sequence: CASSLVRGSTDTQYF. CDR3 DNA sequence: TGCGCCAGCAGCTTGGTGCGGGGATCAACAGATACGCAGTATTTT.

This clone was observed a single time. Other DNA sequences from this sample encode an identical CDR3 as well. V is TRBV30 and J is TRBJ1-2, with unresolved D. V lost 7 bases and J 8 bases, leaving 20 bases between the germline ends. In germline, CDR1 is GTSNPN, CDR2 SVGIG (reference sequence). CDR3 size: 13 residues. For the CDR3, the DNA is TGTGCCTTCTTAAAGGGCATGGCAGGCGGCTACACCTTC. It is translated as CAFLKGMAGGYTF.

The CDR3 DNA reads TGTGCCAGCAGTGGGACGATCTACGAGCAGTACTTC. It codes for CASSGTIYEQYF. The V gene is TRBV28, the J gene TRBJ2-7, with D possibly called TRBD1 or TRBD2 (5 bases each). CDR1 and CDR2 from the germline V gene are MDHEN and SYDVKM. The V and J ends lost 5 bases and 3 bases respectively, with 8 bases between them. This CDR3 has 12 residues.

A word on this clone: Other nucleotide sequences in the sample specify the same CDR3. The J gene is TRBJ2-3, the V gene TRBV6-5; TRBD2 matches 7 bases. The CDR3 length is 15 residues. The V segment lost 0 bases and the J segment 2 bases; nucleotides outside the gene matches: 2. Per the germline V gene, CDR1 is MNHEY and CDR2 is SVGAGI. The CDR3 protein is CASSYSLAVTDTQYF. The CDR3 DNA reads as TGTGCCAGCAGTTACTCTCTAGCGGTCACAGATACGCAGTATTTT.